Listed here are 7 T cell receptor beta chains from one sample, sequenced in a study of OX40 agonist ivuxolimab in advanced cancers. Sequencing used immunoSEQ multiplex PCR; TCRdb keeps in-frame clones, though not all of them. This sample has around 46,000 clones, with roughly 90% found just once. The sample in question was CD4+ or CD8+ T cells sorted from blood, obtained in a trial of the OX40 agonist ivuxolimab. The receptors originated from an adult with an advanced solid tumor such as melanoma, head and neck, liver or kidney cancer.

The chain has TRBV9 and TRBJ2-7; 10 nucleotides align to TRBD2. V gave up 4 bases and J gave up 4 bases; unmatched junction bases: 8. CDR1 is SGDLS and CDR2 is YYNGEE in the germline V gene. CDR3 length equals 15 residues. In DNA form, the CDR3 reads TGTGCCAGCAGCCCCGAGAGCGGGGGGGTGTACGAGCAGTACTTC. Translated, it gives CASSPESGGVYEQYF.

This chain joins TRBV9 and TRBJ2-2; tentative D call: TRBD1 (6 bases). Trimming cost V 4 bases and J 5 bases, with 9 bases left between them. Germline V gene lookup returns CDR1 SGDLS and CDR2 YYNGEE. CDR3 length: 13 amino acids. CDR3 nucleotides: TGTGCCAGCAGCACTACAGGGACCGGGGAGCTGTTTTTT. It yields the protein CASSTTGTGELFF.

The chain employs TRBV2 and TRBJ1-2; D perhaps matches TRBD1 (5 bases). The CDR3 extends over 11 amino acids. Trimming cost V 11 bases and J 7 bases, with 14 bases left between them. Germline loops: CDR1 SNHLY, CDR2 FYNNEI. The chain's CDR3 is CASQGNSGYTF. The CDR3 region has the DNA TGTGCCTCTCAGGGTAACAGTGGCTACACCTTC.

The V and J genes are TRBV9 and TRBJ2-7; TRBD2 matches at 9 bases. V shed 3 bases, J shed 0 bases, and the junction held 1 base outside the gene matches. Germline CDR1 reads SGDLS; CDR2 reads YYNGEE. This CDR3 spans 14 amino acids. Here the CDR3 reads CASSGTSDSYEQYF. The CDR3 DNA sequence: TGTGCCAGCAGCGGGACTAGCGACTCCTACGAGCAGTACTTC.

The chain has TRBV27 and TRBJ1-1; 8 bases align to TRBD1. Germline loops: CDR1 MNHEY, CDR2 SMNVEV (reference sequence). The CDR3 consists of 14 residues. J was trimmed by 7 bases and V by 4 bases; bases with no gene match: 8. The CDR3 sequence: CASSSTGGEVEAFF. CDR3 coding DNA: TGTGCCAGCAGTTCAACAGGGGGTGAGGTTGAAGCTTTCTTT.

The rearrangement joins TRBV6-1 to TRBJ1-2; no definite D call. Germline CDR1 MNHNS, CDR2 SASEGT. The germline V and J ends were trimmed by 1 base and 6 bases, with 12 bases remaining between them. The CDR3 contains 14 residues. Here the CDR3 DNA reads TGTGCCAGCAGTGAAGGGACGGAACCTCATGGCTACACCTTC. Its protein product is CASSEGTEPHGYTF.

This clone was detected once. V is TRBV2 and J is TRBJ1-1; 8 bases are shared with TRBD1. V dropped 5 bases and J dropped 4; count of bases not matched to a gene: 0. Germline loops: CDR1 SNHLY, CDR2 FYNNEI. The CDR3 length is 12 residues. DNA of the CDR3: TGTGCCAGCAGTACAGGGGGCACTGAAGCTTTCTTT. Translated, it gives CASSTGGTEAFF.